This entry lists 3 T cell receptor beta chains sequenced from one sample in a study of blood T cells in healthy people across ages. PCR was performed a second time for about 7 to 12 cycles using a sample-barcoded 5' primer and a J-beta primer mix. From the 5' RACE reads, TCRdb called clonotypes with MiXCR, one entry per CDR3 protein. The table shows about 1.4 million distinct CDR3 sequences, with approximately 59% occurring only once. The sequencing input was blood. Source of these receptors: a man younger than 30 in good health.

The chain couples TRBV12-3 or TRBV12-4 to TRBJ2-1; 10 nucleotides align to TRBD2. The CDR3 spans 15 residues. V was pared by 5 bases and J by 12 bases, with 13 bases of the junction left unmatched. This chain's CDR3 is CASSDSGGLLQVQFF. The CDR3 nucleotides read TGTGCCAGCAGTGATAGCGGGGGGCTTCTACAAGTGCAGTTCTTC.

This clonotype showed up just a few times. The rearrangement links TRBV6-5 to TRBJ2-1, with D possibly being TRBD2 (5 bases). Germline V gene sequence: CDR1 MNHEY, CDR2 SVGAGI. This CDR3 is 12 amino acids long. V was cut by 6 bases and J by 8 bases, with 11 bases left in between. The CDR3 sequence is CASRRGGDEQFF. The CDR3 DNA reads as TGTGCCAGCAGACGCGGAGGTGATGAGCAGTTCTTC.

This sequence joins TRBV20-1 and TRBJ2-4, with 7 bases fitting TRBD2. Germline lookup yields CDR1 DFQATT and CDR2 SNEGSKA (reference sequence). This CDR3 is built from 15 residues. J gave up 1 base and V 7 bases, and 10 bases lay outside the gene matches. The CDR3 protein is CSGLAGPNAKNIQYF. For the CDR3, the DNA is TGCAGTGGGTTAGCGGGCCCTAACGCCAAAAACATTCAGTACTTC.